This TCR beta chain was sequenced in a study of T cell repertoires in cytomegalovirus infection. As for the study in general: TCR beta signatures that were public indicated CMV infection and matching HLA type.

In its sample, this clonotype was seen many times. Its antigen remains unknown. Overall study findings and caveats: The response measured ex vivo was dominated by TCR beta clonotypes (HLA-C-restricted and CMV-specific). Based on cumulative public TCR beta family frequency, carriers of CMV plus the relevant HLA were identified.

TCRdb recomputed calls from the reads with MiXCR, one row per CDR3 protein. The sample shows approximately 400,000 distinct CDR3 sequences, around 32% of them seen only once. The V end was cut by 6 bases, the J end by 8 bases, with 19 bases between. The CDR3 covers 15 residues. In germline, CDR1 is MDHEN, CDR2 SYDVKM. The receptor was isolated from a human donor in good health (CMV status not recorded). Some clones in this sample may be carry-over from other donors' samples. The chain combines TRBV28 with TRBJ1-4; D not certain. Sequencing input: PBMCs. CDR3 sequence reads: CASSTGGSLGEKLFF. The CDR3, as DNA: TGTGCCAGCAGCACCGGCGGATCCCTGGGGGAAAAACTGTTTTTT.